Following are 29 T cell receptor beta chains from one sample sequenced in a study of shared T cell receptors in the human thymus. Only in-frame clones appear in the TCRdb table, and some are missing; sequencing was by immunoSEQ multiplex PCR. This sample carries fewer than 700,000 clones, roughly 88% of them seen once, and the ten largest clones take around 0.0099%. These data were likewise used in another study, on human thymus T cells.

Material: thymocytes. These receptor sequences come from a boy younger than two with a congenital heart defect.

The chain has TRBV19 and TRBJ1-1, with D uncertain. V was pared by 6 bases and J by 4 bases, with 9 bases between. Germline CDR1 is LNHDA and CDR2 is SQIVND (reference sequence). The CDR3 is 12 amino acids. DNA for the CDR3: TGTGCCAGTAGCCGGGGAGTCACTGAAGCTTTCTTT. Its protein is CASSRGVTEAFF.

The V gene is TRBV29-1, the J gene TRBJ2-7; no definite D call. Per germline, CDR1 SQVTM and CDR2 ANQGSEA. With 7 bases removed from V and 2 bases from J, the gap between germline ends came to 15 bases. There are 13 residues in the CDR3. The CDR3 protein is CSAGFSAPYEQYF. CDR3 sequence (DNA): TGCAGCGCAGGATTCTCGGCGCCCTACGAGCAGTACTTC.

The J gene is TRBJ2-3, the V gene TRBV12-5, with D maybe TRBD1 (5 bases). CDR1 LGHNT and CDR2 FRNRAP come from the germline V gene. This CDR3 spans 16 amino acids. V was pared by 2 bases and J by 1 base, with 13 bases between. In nucleotides, the CDR3 is TGTGCTAGTGGTTTGCCGACAGTTGGGGGCACAGATACGCAGTATTTT. Translating gives CASGLPTVGGTDTQYF.

The CDR3 nucleotides read TGTGCCAGCAGCGTAGAGGGGGATACCAATGAAAAACTGTTTTTT. Its translation: CASSVEGDTNEKLFF. The chain combines TRBV9 with TRBJ1-4; possibly TRBD1 for D (6 bases). The germline V gene has CDR1 SGDLS and CDR2 YYNGEE. V lost 0 bases, J lost 5 bases, and 11 bases lay in between. CDR3 length: 15 residues.

The chain has TRBV5-4 and TRBJ1-1, with TRBD1 identical over 9 bases. Trimming removed 4 bases from V and 8 bases from J; junction bases left unmatched: 12. The CDR3 is made up of 15 amino acids. Germline CDR1 reads SGHNT; CDR2 reads YYREEE (reference sequence). CDR3 protein: CASSVPGQGASEAFF. The CDR3 DNA reads as TGTGCCAGCAGCGTACCGGGACAGGGTGCTTCGGAAGCTTTCTTT.

This clone has a handful of counts. The chain couples TRBV10-1 to TRBJ2-7; 11 bases line up with TRBD2. This CDR3 spans 14 amino acids. Trimming cost V 8 bases and J 3 bases; bases outside gene matches: 6. CDR1 is WNHNN and CDR2 is SYGVQD in the germline V gene (reference sequence). DNA of the CDR3: TGCGCCAGCTACCGACTAGCGGGATACTACGAGCAGTACTTC. Protein: CASYRLAGYYEQYF.

V and J are TRBV5-4 and TRBJ1-4; 9 nucleotides line up with TRBD1. This CDR3 comprises 18 residues. From germline, CDR1 is SGHNT and CDR2 YYREEE (reference sequence). V dropped 2 bases and J dropped 0; count of bases not matched to a gene: 8. DNA of the CDR3: TGTGCCAGCAGCTTTCGCGGACAGGGGACTGCAACTAATGAAAAACTGTTTTTT. It codes for CASSFRGQGTATNEKLFF.

V and J are TRBV19 and TRBJ2-2; D not resolved. This CDR3 spans 13 amino acids. Deletions cut 4 bases from V and 1 base from J, with 4 bases between. CDR1 and CDR2 from the germline V gene are LNHDA and SQIVND (reference sequence). CDR3 in DNA: TGTGCCAGTAGTAGCGAGAACACCGGGGAGCTGTTTTTT. Translated: CASSSENTGELFF.

The chain combines TRBV4-3 with TRBJ2-3; 8 nucleotides agree with TRBD2. The germline V gene has CDR1 LGHNA and CDR2 YSLEER. J gave up 2 bases and V 0 bases, and 7 bases lay outside the gene matches. This CDR3 is built from 17 residues. This CDR3 reads CASSQDAGGPPTDTQYF. The CDR3 nucleotides read TGCGCCAGCAGCCAAGATGCGGGGGGCCCCCCCACAGATACGCAGTATTTT.

This clone appeared a single time. The rearrangement joins TRBV19 to TRBJ2-1, with TRBD1 matching 7 bases. From germline, CDR1 is LNHDA and CDR2 SQIVND (reference sequence). The length of the CDR3 is 16 residues. V shed 3 bases and J 9 bases; nucleotides not matched to a gene: 14. The DNA of the CDR3 is TGTGCCAGTAGTATGGCCCCCCCAGACAGGGACAGTGAGCAGTTCTTC. Amino acid sequence: CASSMAPPDRDSEQFF. Drawing the rest from reference TRBV19 and TRBJ2-1, the complete variable domain is DGGITQSPKYLFRKEGQNVTLSCEQNLNHDAMYWYRQDPGQGLRLIYYSQIVNDFQKGDIAEGYSVSREKKESFPLTVTSAQKNPTAFYLCASSMAPPDRDSEQFFGPGTRLTVL.

The chain links TRBV11-2 to TRBJ2-5, with TRBD1 matching 7 bases. CDR3 length: 17 residues. Germline V lookup: CDR1 SGHAT, CDR2 FQNNGV. The V gene end was trimmed by 5 bases and the J gene end by 5 bases; junction bases not matched to a gene: 17. The CDR3 DNA follows: TGTGCCAGCAGCGCCCCACAGGGGAGCCCGCGGTACGAGACCCAGTACTTC. The encoded protein is CASSAPQGSPRYETQYF.

As concerns this clone: This specimen includes other DNA sequences encoding the same CDR3. The J gene is TRBJ2-3, the V gene TRBV5-1, with 10 nucleotides matching TRBD2. CDR1 is SGHRS and CDR2 is YFSETQ in the germline V gene. This CDR3 region has 16 residues. Trimming took 0 bases from V and 1 from J; bases not matched to a gene: 2. CDR3 DNA: TGCGCCAGCAGCTTGGCGGGGACTAGCGGCACAGATACGCAGTATTTT. This sequence encodes CASSLAGTSGTDTQYF.

The chain joins TRBV27 to TRBJ2-3, with 7 bases fitting TRBD2. Germline CDR1 and CDR2: MNHEY and SMNVEV (reference sequence). The CDR3 length is 15 residues. Trimming removed 3 bases from V and 0 bases from J; junction bases left unmatched: 3. The CDR3 loop is CASSLSSGSTDTQYF. CDR3 nucleotide sequence: TGTGCCAGCAGTTTGTCTAGCGGTAGCACAGATACGCAGTATTTT.

V usage is TRBV21-1 and J usage is TRBJ2-7; TRBD2, the D gene given by the table, was not confirmed from the DNA. TRBV21-1 is shown as a pseudogene. The CDR3 loop spans 11 amino acids. Written as DNA, the CDR3 is TGTGCCAGCAGCTACTCCTACGAGCAGTACTTC. Translating gives CASSYSYEQYF.

This chain joins TRBV6-5 and TRBJ2-2, with TRBD2 as a possible D gene (5 bases). V lost 5 bases and J 4 bases, leaving 14 bases between the germline ends. The V gene's germline CDR1 is MNHEY and CDR2 SVGAGI. There are 15 residues in the CDR3. The CDR3 loop is CASSTHGGGTGELFF. The CDR3 DNA reads as TGTGCCAGCAGTACGCACGGAGGTGGCACCGGGGAGCTGTTTTTT.

J is TRBJ2-1 and V is TRBV12-5; TRBD2 agrees at 10 bases. This CDR3 is 18 amino acids long. CDR1 and CDR2 (germline): LGHNT, FRNRAP. The V segment lost 1 base and the J segment 0 bases; nucleotides outside the gene matches: 6. CDR3 residues: CASGLAPSGSISYNEQFF. The CDR3 DNA reads as TGTGCTAGTGGTTTGGCGCCTAGCGGGAGCATCTCCTACAATGAGCAGTTCTTC.

This chain uses TRBV4-3 with TRBJ2-1; a possible D gene is TRBD1 (5 bases). The length of the CDR3 is 14 residues. V was clipped by 4 bases and J by 9 bases, with 16 bases between them. Germline CDR1 and CDR2: LGHNA and YSLEER. CDR3 coding DNA: TGCGCCAGCAGCCTCGGCGTCTGGGGCTGTGAGCAGTTCTTC. Translation gives CASSLGVWGCEQFF.

J is TRBJ2-3 and V is TRBV5-6, with a tentative D call TRBD1 (5 bases). This CDR3 comprises 17 residues. V was pared by 0 bases and J by 1 base, with 15 bases between. The germline V gene has CDR1 SGHDT and CDR2 YYEEEE. The chain's CDR3 is CASSLGYITQGTDTQYF. CDR3 nucleotides: TGTGCCAGCAGCTTGGGTTATATAACACAGGGCACAGATACGCAGTATTTT.

This chain links TRBV27 with TRBJ2-7; D unresolved. Trimming cost V 2 bases and J 2 bases, with 10 bases left between them. The CDR3 loop spans 14 amino acids. Germline-derived CDR1 and CDR2 are MNHEY and SMNVEV (reference sequence). CDR3 sequence: CASSLGQATYEQYF. DNA of the CDR3: TGTGCCAGCAGTTTAGGCCAGGCGACCTACGAGCAGTACTTC.

To note about this clone: At one end the junction does not follow the germline gene, possibly because of a read error. The chain recombines TRBV10-2 with TRBJ2-1; D call uncertain. The CDR3 length is 13 residues. Germline CDR1 WSHSY, CDR2 SAAADI. CDR3 sequence reads: CASSEGSHNEQFF. CDR3 in DNA: TGCGCCAGCAGTGAGGGCTCCCACAATGAGCAGTTCTTC.

Written as DNA, the CDR3 is TGTGCCAGTAGTTCGACTAGCGGGAGTTATGAGCAGTTCTTC. This codes for CASSSTSGSYEQFF. The chain combines TRBV19 with TRBJ2-1; TRBD2 agrees at 12 bases. The germline gives CDR1 LNHDA, CDR2 SQIVND (reference sequence). The CDR3 runs 14 residues. With V trimmed by 5 bases and J by 8 bases, 4 bases remained unmatched.

The chain carries TRBV4-1 and TRBJ2-7; tentatively, D is TRBD2 (6 bases). This CDR3 region has 13 residues. Trimming cost V 1 base and J 5 bases, with 9 bases left between them. CDR1 is MGHRA, CDR2 YSYEKL, per germline. The CDR3 here is CASSQGDFHEQYF. In DNA, the CDR3 is TGCGCCAGCAGCCAAGGGGACTTCCACGAGCAGTACTTC.

The chain joins TRBV27 to TRBJ2-7; tentative D call: TRBD1 (6 bases). V lost 7 bases, J lost 3 bases, and 16 bases lay in between. CDR1 is MNHEY and CDR2 is SMNVEV in the germline V gene (reference sequence). CDR3 length: 14 residues. CDR3 sequence (DNA): TGTGCCAGCACCCCACGAGGGGGAAACTACGAGCAGTACTTC. Translation: CASTPRGGNYEQYF.

The chain combines TRBV25-1 with TRBJ2-1; the match to TRBD2 covers 10 bases. V dropped 6 bases and J dropped 6; count of bases not matched to a gene: 8. The CDR3 extends over 15 amino acids. From germline, CDR1 is MGHDK and CDR2 SYGVNS. CDR3 coding DNA: TGTGCCAGCAGCGATTGGACTAGCGGAGCCAATGAGCAGTTCTTC. This sequence encodes CASSDWTSGANEQFF.

The gene calls are TRBV20-1 and TRBJ1-1, with TRBD1 matching 7 bases. Looked up from germline, CDR1 is DFQATT and CDR2 is SNEGSKA (reference sequence). The CDR3 spans 10 residues. J was trimmed by 8 bases and V by 4 bases; bases with no gene match: 1. CDR3 DNA sequence: TGCAGTGCTACGACAGGGGAAGCTTTCTTT. Its translation: CSATTGEAFF.

The chain employs TRBV9 and TRBJ2-7, with 8 positions matching TRBD2. After removal of 4 bases from V and 3 bases from J, the junction contained 15 bases not matched to a gene. The CDR3 spans 17 residues. The germline CDR1 and CDR2 sequences are SGDLS and YYNGEE. CDR3 in amino acids: CASSPQPGGGHNYEQYF. DNA for the CDR3: TGTGCCAGCAGCCCTCAACCCGGGGGGGGGCATAACTACGAGCAGTACTTC.

This clone was picked up one time. The gene calls are TRBV27 and TRBJ2-7; 10 positions agree with TRBD2. V gave up 6 bases and J gave up 2 bases; unmatched junction bases: 4. The germline gives CDR1 MNHEY, CDR2 SMNVEV (reference sequence). This CDR3 contains 14 residues. CDR3 loop: CASRASGSAYEQYF. CDR3 sequence (DNA): TGTGCCAGCAGAGCTAGCGGGAGTGCCTACGAGCAGTACTTC.

V usage is TRBV28 and J usage is TRBJ2-1; 8 bases fit TRBD1. CDR1 is MDHEN, CDR2 SYDVKM, per germline. The CDR3 extends over 17 amino acids. V was clipped by 3 bases and J by 9 bases; unmatched bases: 16. CDR3 in amino acids: CASSFTSGQGWRCEQFF. The CDR3 nucleotides are TGTGCCAGCAGTTTCACGTCAGGACAGGGTTGGCGGTGTGAGCAGTTCTTC. Filled out from reference TRBV28 and TRBJ2-1, the complete variable domain reads DVKVTQSSRYLVKRTGEKVFLECVQDMDHENMFWYRQDPGLGLRLIYFSYDVKMKEKGDIPEGYSVSREKKERFSLILESASTNQTSMYLCASSFTSGQGWRCEQFFGPGTRLTVL.

CDR3 in DNA: TGCAGTTGTAGGGAGCGCCTCTCCTACGAGCAGTACTTC. Its protein is CSCRERLSYEQYF. This chain uses TRBV29-1 with TRBJ2-7; TRBD2 might be the D (5 bases). The CDR3 totals 13 residues. Per the germline V gene, CDR1 is SQVTM and CDR2 is ANQGSEA.